This T cell receptor beta chain was found in a study of cytomegalovirus exposure and HLA in healthy donors. Study-level findings and limits: In a later analysis, specific HLA alleles were associated with under 20,000 TCR beta sequences at a 0.05 false discovery rate.

PCR involved 60 Vbeta and 13 Jbeta primers. Some clones are missing from TCRdb's copy, which holds only in-frame ones; the method was immunoSEQ multiplex PCR. Altogether roughly 100,000 clones are present, around four fifths being singletons, with the ten largest covering approximately 1.9%. This CDR3 comprises 16 residues. The germline V gene encodes CDR1 SGHDT and CDR2 YYEEEE. Deletions cut 0 bases from V and 0 bases from J, with 9 bases between. Donors counted as nominally healthy when sampled, yet unrecorded immune exposures were likely. This clone was counted a few times. Its antigen remains unidentified.

The source material was PBMCs. The V gene is TRBV5-6, the J gene TRBJ2-2; D uncertain. This receptor was obtained from a woman aged 40 to 50 in good health and CMV-seronegative. CDR3 in DNA: TGTGCCAGCAGCTTGGCCGGGTTGGCGAACACCGGGGAGCTGTTTTTT. It codes for CASSLAGLANTGELFF.